This T cell receptor (beta chain) was found in a study of cytomegalovirus exposure and HLA in healthy donors. Sequenced by immunoSEQ multiplex PCR; TCRdb stores in-frame clones only, minus some. The sample holds 200,000 to 250,000 clones, about 88% seen once. From germline, CDR1 is SGHAT and CDR2 FQNNGV. The CDR3 has 15 amino acids. V dropped 5 bases and J dropped 4; count of bases not matched to a gene: 5. The receptor was derived from a man younger than 30 in good health and CMV-seropositive. Sample: PBMCs. The J gene is TRBJ2-1, the V gene TRBV11-2; the match to TRBD2 covers 10 bases. The CDR3 coding sequence is TGTGCCAGCAGCCTACTAGCGGGAATATACAATGAGCAGTTCTTC. Residues: CASSLLAGIYNEQFF.